The rows below give T cell receptor beta chains drawn from one sample of a study of beta chain features in type 1 diabetes. Libraries were prepared by immunoSEQ multiplex PCR; TCRdb keeps only in-frame clonotypes and omits some of them. This sample has around 44,000 clones, with over 60% found just once. The material sequenced was Tregs from blood. These receptors all come from a woman in her late teens or twenties with type 1 diabetes. CDR3s include the opening cysteine and the closing phenylalanine or tryptophan. The D gene is left open where the match is weak. Some rows mark clone size as missing; the rest say once, few, many or name a class of expanded clone.

TRBD1 | TRBJ1-2 | 13 | - | TRBV9 | TGTGCCAGCAGCGGGGGACAGGGCTATGGCTACACCTTC | CASSGGQGYGYTF
- | TRBJ2-7 | 16 | - | TRBV12-2 | TGTGCAAGTCGCCCCGACTGGACAGGGGGCGAAAACGAGCAGTACTTC | CASRPDWTGGENEQYF
- | TRBJ2-7 | 15 | - | TRBV15 | TGTGCCACCAGCAGAGAGGGGGCCCTCTCCTACGAGCAGTACTTC | CATSREGALSYEQYF
TRBD2 | TRBJ2-5 | 13 | - | TRBV10-3 | TGTGCCATCAGACTAGCGGGCCAAGAGACCCAGTACTTC | CAIRLAGQETQYF
- | TRBJ1-1 | 17 | - | TRBV29-1 | TGCAGCGTCCGAGGTTTGTCGGGATTTGCGATGAACACTGAAGCTTTCTTT | CSVRGLSGFAMNTEAFF
- | TRBJ2-7 | 16 | few | TRBV27 | TGTGCCAGCAGTACTCAAGCCAGCGGATTTAACTACGAGCAGTACTTC | CASSTQASGFNYEQYF
TRBD2 | TRBJ2-1 | 17 | - | TRBV13 | TGTGCCAGCAGCTTAGCCCCGCTAGCGGCGGGGAACAATGAGCAGTTCTTC | CASSLAPLAAGNNEQFF
TRBD2 | TRBJ2-7 | 14 | - | TRBV5-6 | TGTGCCAGCAGCGGGGGACTAGCGGTGCAAGAGCAGTACTTC | CASSGGLAVQEQYF
- | TRBJ2-1 | 16 | - | TRBV7-2 | TGTGCCAGCAGTTCAAAGAGGGGGGGCTCCTACAATGAGCAGTTCTTC | CASSSKRGGSYNEQFF
TRBD1 | TRBJ2-1 | 18 | few | TRBV7-8 | TGTGCCAGCAGCTTCACCGGGACAGGGGGCCTAGGGCGAAATGAGCAGTTCTTC | CASSFTGTGGLGRNEQFF
- | TRBJ1-6 | 12 | - | TRBV5-4 | TGTGCCAGCAGCTTGGACACTTCACCCCTCCACTTT | CASSLDTSPLHF
- | TRBJ2-7 | 17 | - | TRBV4-1 | TGCGCCAGCAGCCAAGGCACCGTCCACAGTACACCCTCCGAGCAGTACTTC | CASSQGTVHSTPSEQYF
- | TRBJ1-4 | 14 | - | TRBV7-2 | TGTGCCAGCAGCTTAATGCAGGGTGGGGAAAAACTGTTTTTT | CASSLMQGGEKLFF
TRBD1 | TRBJ1-5 | 18 | - | TRBV5-1 | TGCGCCAGCAGCTTGGCCCCTCCGGGACAGGGGGTATCACAGCCCCAGCATTTT | CASSLAPPGQGVSQPQHF
TRBD1 | TRBJ2-2 | 16 | few | TRBV6-6 | TGTGCCAGCAGTTTGACCTCCGGGACAGTCACCGGGGAGCTGTTTTTT | CASSLTSGTVTGELFF
TRBD1 | TRBJ2-1 | 13 | - | TRBV18 | TGTGCCAGCCGTGGGACAGGGGGCGATGAGCAGTTCTTC | CASRGTGGDEQFF
- | TRBJ1-1 | 15 | few | TRBV5-1 | TGCGCCAGCAGCTTGGGAGGCACGATTCCGCCTGAAGCTTTCTTT | CASSLGGTIPPEAFF
- | TRBJ1-2 | 14 | once | TRBV5-6 | TGTGCCAGCAGCTTTGGCACCCTTGTCTATGGCTACACCTTC | CASSFGTLVYGYTF
- | TRBJ1-2 | 14 | - | TRBV5-6 | TGTGCCAGCAGCTTGAAGGGGACGGCGGGGGGCTACACCTTC | CASSLKGTAGGYTF
TRBD1 | TRBJ1-2 | 15 | - | TRBV7-2 | TGTGCCAGCAGCTTGGCCGGGACAGGGAAAAGTGGCTACACCTTC | CASSLAGTGKSGYTF
TRBD2 | TRBJ2-3 | 20 | - | TRBV7-3 | TGTGCCAGCAGCTTAACTTCGGCTAGCGGGAGTCTTATTGGCACAGATACGCAGTATTTT | CASSLTSASGSLIGTDTQYF
- | TRBJ2-2 | 16 | - | TRBV4-3 | TGCGCCAGCACCCCAGGGGAAGGGTTGAACACCGGGGAGCTGTTTTTT | CASTPGEGLNTGELFF
- | TRBJ1-5 | 13 | - | TRBV6-6 | TGTGCCAGCAGAGGGACACTTAATCAGCCCCAGCATTTT | CASRGTLNQPQHF
TRBD2 | TRBJ2-3 | 16 | few | TRBV12-5 | TGTGCTAGTGCTGAAGGAACCCGGGGGGGCCTGGATACGCAGTATTTT | CASAEGTRGGLDTQYF
- | TRBJ2-7 | 13 | - | TRBV7-2 | TGTGCCAGCAGCACGACCTTAGCCCACGAGCAGTACTTC | CASSTTLAHEQYF
TRBD2 | TRBJ2-1 | 16 | - | TRBV4-1 | TGCGCCAGCAGCCAAGAGGCGGGGGTAAGATACAATGAGCAGTTCTTC | CASSQEAGVRYNEQFF
TRBD2 | TRBJ2-1 | 17 | - | TRBV5-1 | TGCGCCAGCAGCTTGCCAAGGCGGGTAGCGGGACACAATGAGCAGTTCTTC | CASSLPRRVAGHNEQFF
- | TRBJ1-2 | 12 | - | TRBV5-1 | TGCGCCAGCAGCTTGGCGGGATATGGCTACACCTTC | CASSLAGYGYTF
- | TRBJ1-5 | 17 | few | TRBV7-2 | TGTGCCAGCAGCCCTAACGACAGGCTGGGTTTCAATCAGCCCCAGCATTTT | CASSPNDRLGFNQPQHF
TRBD2 | TRBJ2-5 | 15 | - | TRBV5-1 | TGCGCCAGCAGCCCTCAAGGACTAGAACAAGAGACCCAGTACTTC | CASSPQGLEQETQYF
- | TRBJ2-1 | 12 | few | TRBV7-2 | TGTGCCAGCAGCATCAGGCCCAATGAGCAGTTCTTC | CASSIRPNEQFF
TRBD2 | TRBJ2-3 | 12 | - | TRBV6-6 | TGTGCCAGCAGGAGCGGGAGTGATACGCAGTATTTT | CASRSGSDTQYF
- | TRBJ2-4 | 20 | few | TRBV21-1 | TGTGCCAGCAGCAATTTCGGGATCCGACTAGCGGGGGGCCGGTTGGTCATTCAGTACTTC | CASSNFGIRLAGGRLVIQYF
- | TRBJ1-5 | 17 | once | TRBV6-1 | TGTGCCAGCAGTGAAAGGATAGGACAGTCCCAAGATCAGCCCCAGCATTTT | CASSERIGQSQDQPQHF
- | TRBJ2-3 | 16 | - | TRBV11-2 | TGTGCCAGCAGCTTATCGGGCAGGGCTAGCACAGATACGCAGTATTTT | CASSLSGRASTDTQYF
- | TRBJ2-4 | 14 | - | TRBV21-1 | TGTGCCAGCAGCGTAGCGGGGATGGAAAACATTCAGTACTTC | CASSVAGMENIQYF
- | TRBJ2-1 | 11 | - | TRBV20-1 | TGCAGTGCTCCAGGCCGCAATGAGCAGTTCTTC | CSAPGRNEQFF
TRBD2 | TRBJ2-7 | 15 | - | TRBV5-1 | TGCGCCAGCAGCTTTTCCGGGAGGCCCTCCTACGAGCAGTACTTC | CASSFSGRPSYEQYF
- | TRBJ2-7 | 13 | - | TRBV30 | TGTGCGACGGATGGAGCAGGGGCCTACGAGCAGTACTTC | CATDGAGAYEQYF
- | TRBJ1-3 | 14 | - | TRBV18 | TGTGCCAGCTCACCCGCGGATCCTGGAAACACCATATATTTT | CASSPADPGNTIYF
- | TRBJ2-7 | 14 | - | TRBV7-8 | TGTGCCAGCAGCGCAAGGCGGCGAGGATACGAGCAGTACTTC | CASSARRRGYEQYF
TRBD2 | TRBJ2-7 | 14 | few | TRBV2 | TGTGCCAGTCGGTGGGAGGGCAGCTCCTACGAGCAGTACTTC | CASRWEGSSYEQYF
- | TRBJ2-7 | 12 | - | TRBV7-2 | TGTGCCAGCAGCTTCCCGGGGGACGAGCAGTACTTC | CASSFPGDEQYF
TRBD1 | TRBJ2-5 | 14 | - | TRBV7-2 | TGTGCCAGCAGCCCCCAGACAGGGTCAGAGACCCAGTACTTC | CASSPQTGSETQYF
TRBD2 | TRBJ2-7 | 13 | - | TRBV19 | TGTGCCAGTAGCCTCCCGTCGGGGGGGAAGCAGTACTTC | CASSLPSGGKQYF
TRBD2 | TRBJ2-2 | 19 | - | TRBV7-9 | TGTGCCAGCAGAGACCTCCAGGGTAGCGGGAGAGGGGACACCGGGGAGCTGTTTTTT | CASRDLQGSGRGDTGELFF
- | TRBJ2-3 | 12 | few | TRBV7-2 | TGTGCCAGCAGCTTAACAATAGATACGCAGTATTTT | CASSLTIDTQYF
- | TRBJ2-3 | 15 | - | TRBV28 | TGTGCCAGCAGATCGGGGTCAGGGGTCGCAGATACGCAGTATTTT | CASRSGSGVADTQYF
- | TRBJ1-5 | 15 | - | TRBV6-5 | TGTGCCAGCAGTTACTCGGGGCGTAGCAATCAGCCCCAGCATTTT | CASSYSGRSNQPQHF
- | TRBJ1-1 | 11 | - | TRBV20-1 | TGCAGTGCCCGCGGGAACACTGAAGCTTTCTTT | CSARGNTEAFF
TRBD2 | TRBJ2-3 | 14 | - | TRBV6-5 | TGTGCCAGCAGCCGACTAGCGGGAGGGGATACGCAGTATTTT | CASSRLAGGDTQYF
TRBD2 | TRBJ2-3 | 18 | - | TRBV9 | TGTGCCAGCAGCGTAGCTTCGGCTAGCGGGATTAGCACAGATACGCAGTATTTT | CASSVASASGISTDTQYF
TRBD1 | TRBJ2-5 | 13 | - | TRBV10-3 | TGTGCCATCACGCCGGACAGGGGAGAGACCCAGTACTTC | CAITPDRGETQYF